These 31 T cell receptor beta chains originate from one sample sequenced in a study of beta chain features in type 1 diabetes. Study results and limitations: Shortening that was moderate but significant affected the TCRB CDR3s of Type 1 diabetes patients in all four CD4+ subsets.

No antigen has been identified for these receptors. Reverse transcribing all isolated RNA meant expressed TCRB transcripts were sequenced. Assay used: immunoSEQ multiplex PCR; TCRdb lists only in-frame clones, some missing. The sample lists approximately 600,000 clones; roughly 12% were seen once. Sequences were obtained from naive CD4+ T cells from blood. The source of these receptors is a man aged 30 to 45 with type 1 diabetes.

This sequence joins TRBV9 and TRBJ2-3; no clear D gene. Trimming removed 2 bases from V and 1 base from J, with 11 bases in between. This CDR3 comprises 15 residues. The germline gives CDR1 SGDLS, CDR2 YYNGEE. CDR3 sequence (DNA): TGTGCCAGCAGCGTGGAAGAGAGCGGCACAGATACGCAGTATTTT. Its translation: CASSVEESGTDTQYF.

The chain links TRBV9 to TRBJ1-2; 8 bases align to TRBD1. CDR1 is SGDLS and CDR2 is YYNGEE in the germline V gene. The ends lost 0 bases at V and 6 bases at J; junction bases unmatched: 4. This CDR3 is 14 amino acids long. Here the CDR3 DNA reads TGTGCCAGCAGCGTAGGGACAGGGAACGATGGCTACACCTTC. Translated: CASSVGTGNDGYTF.

The rearrangement uses TRBV2 and TRBJ2-4; D is ambiguous. Trimming shortened V by 7 bases and J by 0 bases, and 10 bases separated the two germline ends. CDR1 is SNHLY, CDR2 FYNNEI, per germline. The CDR3 runs to 14 residues. This CDR3 reads CASIYPGAKNIQYF. In DNA, the CDR3 is TGTGCCAGCATTTACCCGGGAGCCAAAAACATTCAGTACTTC. Drawing the rest from reference TRBV2 and TRBJ2-4, the complete variable domain is EPEVTQTPSHQVTQMGQEVILRCVPISNHLYFYWYRQILGQKVEFLVSFYNNEISEKSEIFDDQFSVERPDGSNFTLKIRSTKLEDSAMYFCASIYPGAKNIQYFGAGTRLSVL.

This clone was counted a few times. J is TRBJ2-7 and V is TRBV4-3; maybe TRBD2 (6 bases). The CDR3 sequence is 13 residues long. Trimming shortened V by 0 bases and J by 8 bases, and 11 bases separated the two germline ends. The germline V gene has CDR1 LGHNA and CDR2 YSLEER. CDR3 coding DNA: TGCGCCAGCAGCCAAGATTCGCGGGGCCAGCAGTACTTC. Its translation: CASSQDSRGQQYF.

V usage is TRBV18 and J usage is TRBJ1-4, with 9 bases lining up with TRBD1. Trimming removed 3 bases from V and 7 bases from J; junction bases left unmatched: 6. Germline loops: CDR1 KGHSH, CDR2 LQKENI. CDR3 size: 15 residues. The CDR3 here is CASSPRGQGVEKLFF. CDR3 nucleotide sequence: TGTGCCAGCTCACCCCGGGGACAGGGTGTTGAAAAACTGTTTTTT.

The table lists this clone with a few counts. The sample contains more than one DNA sequence encoding this CDR3. This chain uses TRBV9 with TRBJ2-1; the D is unclear. V was cut by 0 bases and J by 1 base, with 5 bases left in between. CDR3 length: 14 amino acids. The germline V gene encodes CDR1 SGDLS and CDR2 YYNGEE. The CDR3 region has the DNA TGTGCCAGCAGCGTAGGAGATTCCTACAATGAGCAGTTCTTC. Residues: CASSVGDSYNEQFF.

The chain employs TRBV19 and TRBJ2-6, with D unclear. V shed 6 bases and J shed 0 bases, with 12 bases lying between them. The V gene's germline CDR1 is LNHDA and CDR2 SQIVND (reference sequence). The CDR3 is made up of 16 amino acids. CDR3 DNA: TGTGCCAGTAGCGCAGGCCATAGCTCTGGGGCCAACGTCCTGACTTTC. Amino acid sequence: CASSAGHSSGANVLTF.

The J gene is TRBJ2-5, the V gene TRBV5-6, with 10 nucleotides matching TRBD1. From germline, CDR1 is SGHDT and CDR2 YYEEEE. V was pared by 4 bases and J by 5 bases, with 8 bases of the junction left unmatched. This CDR3 is 15 amino acids long. The DNA of the CDR3 is TGTGCCAGCAGCATGAGGGGACAGGGGTCGGAGACCCAGTACTTC. This translates into CASSMRGQGSETQYF.

Only a few counts were recorded for this clone. The chain recombines TRBV27 with TRBJ1-4; D unresolved. This CDR3 is built from 16 residues. The germline V and J ends were trimmed by 5 bases and 0 bases, with 13 bases remaining between them. Germline lookup yields CDR1 MNHEY and CDR2 SMNVEV (reference sequence). In DNA, the CDR3 is TGTGCCAGCAGTAGGGCAGGAATGTCAACTAATGAAAAACTGTTTTTT. Its translation: CASSRAGMSTNEKLFF.

V is TRBV28 and J is TRBJ1-4, with TRBD1 matching over 10 bases. V lost 2 bases and J lost 8; bases outside the gene matches: 5. The CDR3 length is 15 residues. Germline assignment: CDR1 MDHEN and CDR2 SYDVKM. This CDR3 is CASSLTTGGREKLFF. CDR3 DNA: TGTGCCAGCAGTTTAACGACAGGGGGCAGGGAAAAACTGTTTTTT.

This chain joins TRBV4-3 and TRBJ2-5; D not resolved. Trimming cost V 1 base and J 0 bases, with 12 bases left between them. The CDR3 extends over 16 amino acids. Germline V gene data show CDR1 as LGHNA and CDR2 as YSLEER. The CDR3 reads CASSQGWQTNQETQYF. The DNA of the CDR3 is TGCGCCAGCAGCCAAGGTTGGCAGACGAACCAAGAGACCCAGTACTTC.

The J gene is TRBJ1-2, the V gene TRBV5-6; D gene ambiguous. Trimming stripped 1 base from V and 1 base from J, with 8 bases between. Germline V CDR1 and CDR2: SGHDT, YYEEEE. The length of the CDR3 is 14 residues. CDR3 sequence: CASSLFGVNYGYTF. The DNA for the CDR3 is TGTGCCAGCAGCTTGTTCGGGGTTAACTATGGCTACACCTTC. The full variable domain, its missing parts supplied by reference TRBV5-6 and TRBJ1-2, is DAGVTQSPTHLIKTRGQQVTLRCSPKSGHDTVSWYQQALGQGPQFIFQYYEEEERQRGNFPDRFSGHQFPNYSSELNVNALLLGDSALYLCASSLFGVNYGYTFGSGTRLTVV.

This clone has a handful of counts. The chain is built from TRBV5-1 and TRBJ2-7; 13 bases map to TRBD2. Germline CDR1 SGHRS, CDR2 YFSETQ. The CDR3 has 17 residues. The V and J ends lost 4 bases and 0 bases, in that order; junction bases with no gene match: 7. The CDR3: CASSPGTSGVSSYEQYF. In nucleotides, the CDR3 is TGCGCCAGCAGCCCCGGGACTAGCGGGGTAAGCTCCTACGAGCAGTACTTC. Combining the CDR3 with reference TRBV5-1 and TRBJ2-7 gives the whole variable domain KAGVTQTPRYLIKTRGQQVTLSCSPISGHRSVSWYQQTPGQGLQFLFEYFSETQRNKGNFPGRFSGRQFSNSRSEMNVSTLELGDSALYLCASSPGTSGVSSYEQYFGPGTRLTVT.

This clone was observed a few times. This chain connects TRBV6-5 to TRBJ2-7, with D perhaps TRBD2 (7 bases). The CDR3 sequence is 15 residues long. The V gene lost 2 bases and the J gene lost 4 bases, with 15 bases spanning the gap. Germline assignment: CDR1 MNHEY and CDR2 SVGAGI. The CDR3 DNA reads as TGTGCCAGCAGTTACGGGGGAGGGGGGTGGTACGAGCAGTACTTC. Translating gives CASSYGGGGWYEQYF.

This clone has a handful of counts. The chain couples TRBV28 to TRBJ2-4; D is undetermined. Germline CDR1 MDHEN, CDR2 SYDVKM. Trimming left V 6 bases short and J 0 bases short, with 9 bases between. The CDR3 runs to 14 residues. The CDR3 sequence is CASRPNLAKNIQYF. The CDR3 bases are TGTGCCAGCAGGCCTAATCTAGCCAAAAACATTCAGTACTTC.

The chain couples TRBV4-1 to TRBJ2-3; D is ambiguous. V was cut by 4 bases and J by 3 bases, with 11 bases left in between. This CDR3 region has 14 residues. Germline V lookup: CDR1 MGHRA, CDR2 YSYEKL. The CDR3 nucleotides are TGCGCCAGCAGCCCCTATATCAGGACAGATACGCAGTATTTT. As protein: CASSPYIRTDTQYF.

The V gene is TRBV9, the J gene TRBJ2-3, with 7 bases identical to TRBD2. Germline V lookup: CDR1 SGDLS, CDR2 YYNGEE. Unmatched junction bases numbered 8, after V lost 3 bases and J lost 4 bases. The CDR3 is made up of 15 amino acids. CDR3 in amino acids: CASSASGLESDTQYF. The CDR3 nucleotides are TGTGCCAGCAGCGCATCTGGACTAGAGTCAGATACGCAGTATTTT.

Concerning this clone: Other DNA sequences of this sample code for an identical CDR3. The chain has TRBV15 and TRBJ2-6, with D tentatively TRBD2 (6 bases). The V gene lost 3 bases and the J gene lost 0 bases, with 6 bases spanning the gap. In germline, CDR1 is LNHNV, CDR2 YYDKDF (reference sequence). CDR3 length equals 15 residues. CDR3 DNA sequence: TGTGCCACCAGCAGGGGAGGCTCTGGGGCCAACGTCCTGACTTTC. Its translation is CATSRGGSGANVLTF.

This chain joins TRBV11-2 and TRBJ2-7; D is undetermined. This CDR3 contains 14 residues. Germline V gene lookup returns CDR1 SGHAT and CDR2 FQNNGV. Trimming left V 5 bases short and J 3 bases short, with 14 bases between. CDR3 residues: CASSTERRVYEQYF. The DNA of the CDR3 is TGTGCCAGCAGCACAGAACGTAGAGTCTACGAGCAGTACTTC.

This clone turned up a few times. CDR3 residues: CSVRRGGGHPFF. The CDR3 DNA follows: TGCAGCGTTCGCCGAGGCGGGGGACACCCGTTTTTT. The chain couples TRBV29-1 to TRBJ1-4; a weak D match, TRBD1 (6 bases). This CDR3 spans 12 amino acids. Germline V lookup: CDR1 SQVTM, CDR2 ANQGSEA. V lost 5 bases and J 16 bases, leaving 20 bases between the germline ends.

This rearrangement joins TRBV11-2 to TRBJ1-5; the D gene is possibly TRBD1 (5 bases). This CDR3 region has 15 residues. Trimming removed 1 base at V and 3 bases at J, with 10 bases between. Per the germline V gene, CDR1 is SGHAT and CDR2 is FQNNGV. The CDR3, as DNA: TGTGCCAGCAGCTTAGGGGGACCGTTCAATCAGCCCCAGCATTTT. Its protein is CASSLGGPFNQPQHF.

This clone was counted between two and nine times. The rearrangement joins TRBV7-2 to TRBJ1-2; D possibly corresponds to TRBD1 (6 bases). The germline V and J ends were trimmed by 2 bases and 4 bases, with 11 bases remaining between them. The CDR3 extends over 14 amino acids. The germline V gene has CDR1 SGHTA and CDR2 FQGNSA. CDR3 protein: CASSLQVQGYGYTF. In nucleotides, the CDR3 is TGTGCCAGCAGCTTACAGGTACAGGGCTATGGCTACACCTTC.

Only a few counts were recorded for this clone. The J gene is TRBJ2-5, the V gene TRBV9, with 7 bases that match TRBD2. With 0 bases clipped from V and 7 bases from J, the junction kept 9 bases outside the gene matches. Germline V gene sequence: CDR1 SGDLS, CDR2 YYNGEE. This CDR3 has 15 amino acids. The CDR3 loop reads CASSVAKDSGVTQYF. In DNA form, the CDR3 reads TGTGCCAGCAGCGTAGCTAAAGACAGCGGGGTGACCCAGTACTTC.

This chain links TRBV18 with TRBJ2-3; 8 bases agree with TRBD2. CDR1 and CDR2 from the germline V gene are KGHSH and LQKENI. This CDR3 contains 16 residues. V lost 0 bases and J lost 2; bases outside the gene matches: 4. CDR3 sequence reads: CASSPPTSGNTDTQYF. DNA for the CDR3: TGTGCCAGCTCACCACCAACTAGCGGAAACACAGATACGCAGTATTTT.

This chain joins TRBV29-1 and TRBJ2-2; a weak D match, TRBD2 (7 bases). The CDR3 length is 13 residues. Germline CDR1 and CDR2: SQVTM and ANQGSEA. CDR3 sequence reads: CGRGALNTGELFF. The DNA for the CDR3 is TGCGGGAGGGGGGCCTTGAACACCGGGGAGCTGTTTTTT.

The rearrangement joins TRBV2 to TRBJ1-2; the D gene is possibly TRBD1 (5 bases). Germline lookup yields CDR1 SNHLY and CDR2 FYNNEI. Trimming stripped 6 bases from V and 8 bases from J, with 7 bases between. The CDR3 has 10 residues. This CDR3 reads CASRWDGYTF. CDR3 coding DNA: TGTGCCAGCAGGTGGGACGGCTACACCTTC. Together with reference TRBV2 and TRBJ1-2, the CDR3 gives the full variable domain: EPEVTQTPSHQVTQMGQEVILRCVPISNHLYFYWYRQILGQKVEFLVSFYNNEISEKSEIFDDQFSVERPDGSNFTLKIRSTKLEDSAMYFCASRWDGYTFGSGTRLTVV.

V usage is TRBV14 and J usage is TRBJ1-1; D is unclear. Trimming pared 0 bases from V and 5 bases from J, leaving 10 bases between. The CDR3 is made up of 14 amino acids. The germline gives CDR1 SGHDN, CDR2 FVKESK. The DNA for the CDR3 is TGTGCCAGCAGCCAAGAAATCGTATGGACTGAAGCTTTCTTT. The encoded protein is CASSQEIVWTEAFF.

This sequence joins TRBV4-3 and TRBJ1-2, with D unresolved. V was clipped by 3 bases and J by 3 bases, with 14 bases between them. The germline V gene has CDR1 LGHNA and CDR2 YSLEER. CDR3 size: 15 residues. The CDR3, as DNA: TGCGCCAGCAGCCAGGATCCGAACTTGGACTATGGCTACACCTTC. Translation gives CASSQDPNLDYGYTF.

The J gene is TRBJ2-1, the V gene TRBV6-1; D is unresolved. The CDR3 is 12 residues long. Germline values: CDR1 MNHNS, CDR2 SASEGT. V lost 3 bases and J lost 8, with 8 bases in between. CDR3 sequence (DNA): TGTGCCAGCAGTGACGTCTCTGATGAGCAGTTCTTC. The encoded protein is CASSDVSDEQFF.

Turning to this clone: Other DNA sequences in the same sample also yield this CDR3. The chain couples TRBV5-6 to TRBJ2-7; D is undetermined. This CDR3 spans 12 amino acids. Germline V lookup: CDR1 SGHDT, CDR2 YYEEEE. V was cut by 1 base and J by 4 bases, with 6 bases left in between. This chain's CDR3 is CASSLRRYEQYF. The CDR3 DNA reads TGTGCCAGCAGCTTGCGGAGATACGAGCAGTACTTC.

The chain couples TRBV23-1 to TRBJ2-3; unclear D gene. TRBV23-1 is placed among ORFs of uncertain function. The CDR3 sequence is 13 residues long. V was clipped by 2 bases and J by 7 bases, with 10 bases between them. Here the CDR3 DNA reads TGCGCCAGCAGTCAACAAGTTTCACATACGCAGTATTTT. Its protein product is CASSQQVSHTQYF.